Listed below are T cell receptor beta chains from one sample, sequenced in a study of cytotoxic CD8 clonotypes in ibrutinib-treated CLL. The repertoire was sequenced with immunoSEQ multiplex PCR; TCRdb's copy has only in-frame clones and lacks some. The sample consists of 80,000 to 95,000 clones, roughly 77% of them appearing once. The sequences come from PBMCs, collected after 12 months of ibrutinib treatment. These receptors originate from a human donor with chronic lymphocytic leukemia. The conserved cysteine and the conserved F or W are not part of the CDR3 here.

v_call: TRBV9
j_call: TRBJ2-2
cdr3_aa: ASSPNPGLSWGGELF

v_call: TRBV4-2
j_call: TRBJ2-1
cdr3_aa: ASSQGPGTGGGEQF

v_call: TRBV6-6
j_call: TRBJ2-7
cdr3_aa: ASSYLTYEQY

v_call: TRBV27
j_call: TRBJ1-4
cdr3_aa: ASSLSRLYEKLF

v_call: TRBV10-3
j_call: TRBJ2-7
cdr3_aa: AISSTAAYEQY

v_call: TRBV7-8
j_call: TRBJ2-3
cdr3_aa: ASSRGGASTDTQY

v_call: TRBV7-2
j_call: TRBJ1-2
cdr3_aa: ASSLEAIYGYT

v_call: TRBV29-1
j_call: TRBJ2-7
cdr3_aa: SAEGTAYEQY

v_call: TRBV6-5
j_call: TRBJ2-1
cdr3_aa: ASSYSLGGFRDEQF

v_call: TRBV6-6
j_call: TRBJ2-4
cdr3_aa: ASSYPQLAGKNIQY

v_call: TRBV28
j_call: TRBJ2-7
cdr3_aa: ASRGGDSRSSYEQY

v_call: TRBV6-5
j_call: TRBJ2-7
cdr3_aa: ASRPTGSEQY

v_call: TRBV2
j_call: TRBJ1-4
cdr3_aa: ASSEAGQGEEKLF

v_call: TRBV6-1
j_call: TRBJ2-3
cdr3_aa: ASSTRAPTDTQY

v_call: TRBV4-3
j_call: TRBJ2-3
cdr3_aa: VSSQYWLAPTPDTQY

v_call: TRBV9
j_call: TRBJ1-6
cdr3_aa: ASSPRQGWGSPLH

v_call: TRBV6-1
j_call: TRBJ1-5
cdr3_aa: ASSDTGAQH

v_call: TRBV5-1
j_call: TRBJ2-7
cdr3_aa: ASNRAGGSDEQY

v_call: TRBV19
j_call: TRBJ1-5
cdr3_aa: ASTPFGEGNQPQH

v_call: TRBV5-8
j_call: TRBJ2-1
cdr3_aa: ASHKPGNEQF

v_call: TRBV9
j_call: TRBJ2-5
cdr3_aa: ASSVEAAQETQY

v_call: TRBV5-1
j_call: TRBJ2-5
cdr3_aa: ASSWAGLGRRTQY

v_call: TRBV30
j_call: TRBJ1-2
cdr3_aa: AWSSSFGGYT

v_call: TRBV7-2
j_call: TRBJ2-7
cdr3_aa: ASSKARDRTYEQY

v_call: TRBV13
j_call: TRBJ1-3
cdr3_aa: ASSRRQGNTIY

v_call: TRBV7-9
j_call: TRBJ2-1
cdr3_aa: ASSLEGREQF

v_call: TRBV29-1
j_call: TRBJ2-3
cdr3_aa: SVGGGLPDTQY

v_call: TRBV7-2
j_call: TRBJ2-3
cdr3_aa: ASSPRGAGTDTQY

v_call: TRBV28
j_call: TRBJ2-2
cdr3_aa: ASRQGPGELF

v_call: TRBV5-1
j_call: TRBJ1-1
cdr3_aa: ASTTLPGRGTEAF

v_call: TRBV4-1
j_call: TRBJ2-7
cdr3_aa: ASSQDQGTRTYEQY

v_call: TRBV5-1
j_call: TRBJ2-7
cdr3_aa: ASNPGARTDHYEQY

v_call: TRBV30
j_call: TRBJ1-5
cdr3_aa: AWSLGQWDQPQH

v_call: TRBV28
j_call: TRBJ1-1
cdr3_aa: ASRPGTALNTEAF

v_call: TRBV5-1
j_call: TRBJ1-5
cdr3_aa: ASSFLGENQPQH

v_call: TRBV5-6
j_call: TRBJ2-5
cdr3_aa: ASSLGRTVEETQY

v_call: TRBV30
j_call: TRBJ2-5
cdr3_aa: AWTKAGGAETQY

v_call: TRBV4-3
j_call: TRBJ2-5
cdr3_aa: ASSQGGAGETQY

v_call: TRBV28
j_call: TRBJ2-3
cdr3_aa: ASIGQGGADTQY

v_call: TRBV19
j_call: TRBJ2-1
cdr3_aa: ASSIPHGSNEQF

v_call: TRBV7-6
j_call: TRBJ2-1
cdr3_aa: ASSLGYNLYNEQF

v_call: TRBV18
j_call: TRBJ2-7
cdr3_aa: ASSPFGLAGGDEQY

v_call: TRBV19
j_call: TRBJ2-1
cdr3_aa: ASSPGLAGSSYNEQF

v_call: TRBV14
j_call: TRBJ2-3
cdr3_aa: ASTMNPTDTQY

v_call: TRBV7-8
j_call: TRBJ2-3
cdr3_aa: ASSLWGQGPDTQY

v_call: TRBV7-9
j_call: TRBJ1-1
cdr3_aa: ASSLRYRLLGNTEAF

v_call: TRBV21-1
j_call: TRBJ2-1
cdr3_aa: ASARPHNEQF

v_call: TRBV5-1
j_call: TRBJ2-7
cdr3_aa: ASSWLRTAYERQY

v_call: TRBV5-4
j_call: TRBJ1-3
cdr3_aa: ASSVRDGLNTIY

v_call: TRBV6-5
j_call: TRBJ2-7
cdr3_aa: ASSRTFYEQY